The 12 T cell receptor beta chains below all came from one sample that was sequenced in a study of cytomegalovirus exposure and HLA in healthy donors. Only in-frame clones appear in the TCRdb table, and some are missing; sequencing was by immunoSEQ multiplex PCR. The sample holds 90,000 to 100,000 clones, approximately 84% seen once. Sequenced material: PBMCs. The receptors here all came from a man younger than 30 in good health and CMV-seropositive.

The V gene is TRBV5-1, the J gene TRBJ2-3, with TRBD2 matching 10 bases. The germline CDR1 and CDR2 sequences are SGHRS and YFSETQ. The CDR3 is 15 amino acids. Unmatched junction bases numbered 5, after V lost 3 bases and J lost 4 bases. CDR3 sequence (DNA): TGCGCCAGCAGCTACCTAGCGGGGGCCTCAGATACGCAGTATTTT. Protein product: CASSYLAGASDTQYF.

This chain uses TRBV25-1 with TRBJ2-3, with TRBD1 matching over 7 bases. V was clipped by 5 bases and J by 7 bases; unmatched bases: 15. The CDR3 runs to 16 residues. Germline V CDR1 and CDR2: MGHDK, SYGVNS. CDR3: CASSYIRGREGYTQYF. CDR3 bases: TGTGCCAGCAGTTATATTAGGGGGCGAGAGGGATATACGCAGTATTTT.

Of note for this clone: The junction differs from germline at one of its ends, possibly a read error. V gene TRBV29-1 combines with J gene TRBJ2-1; 8 bases align to TRBD2. The CDR3 is 15 residues long. Germline CDR1 is SQVTM and CDR2 is ANQGSEA. CDR3 in amino acids: CSVEGGSGLVDEQFF. DNA for the CDR3: TGCAGCGTCGAAGGGGGATCGGGACTAGTGGATGAGCAGTTCTTC.

The genes are TRBV7-9 and TRBJ1-1, with D uncertain. The V gene's germline CDR1 is SEHNR and CDR2 FQNEAQ (reference sequence). This CDR3 has 15 residues. Trimming removed 1 base from V and 1 base from J, with 10 bases in between. The CDR3 is CASSLESVANTEAFF. The CDR3 region has the DNA TGTGCCAGCAGCTTAGAGTCCGTGGCGAACACTGAAGCTTTCTTT.

This clone was observed at least ten times. This chain links TRBV29-1 with TRBJ2-1, with D unresolved. Germline V gene lookup returns CDR1 SQVTM and CDR2 ANQGSEA. CDR3 size: 11 residues. V was clipped by 6 bases and J by 6 bases, with 9 bases between them. The CDR3 nucleotides are TGCAGCGTCGACTCTTTCAATGAGCAGTTCTTC. Translating gives CSVDSFNEQFF.

The chain carries TRBV10-3 and TRBJ1-2; weak D call: TRBD1 (6 bases). Trimming took 3 bases from V and 4 from J, leaving 18 bases between them. The CDR3 consists of 16 residues. The germline V gene has CDR1 ENHRY and CDR2 SYGVKD. The CDR3 protein is CAISDVGATQGYGYTF. The CDR3 nucleotides read TGTGCCATCAGTGATGTAGGGGCTACACAGGGCTATGGCTACACCTTC.

The gene calls are TRBV5-6 and TRBJ1-2, with 7 bases identical to TRBD1. The CDR3 spans 16 residues. V was pared by 3 bases and J by 4 bases, with 12 bases of the junction left unmatched. Germline CDR1 SGHDT, CDR2 YYEEEE. Here the CDR3 DNA reads TGTGCCAGCAGCTCAGGGGGGCCAGGAAGCATCTATGGCTACACCTTC. Its translation: CASSSGGPGSIYGYTF.

The chain uses TRBV6-5 and TRBJ2-7, with TRBD1 identical over 10 bases. The J segment lost 5 bases and the V segment lost 2 bases, leaving 6 bases of the junction unmatched. There are 15 residues in the CDR3. CDR1 is MNHEY, CDR2 SVGAGI, per germline. CDR3 sequence: CASSYGDRGFDEQYF. The DNA for the CDR3 is TGTGCCAGCAGTTACGGGGACAGGGGATTCGACGAGCAGTACTTC.

The rearrangement links TRBV28 to TRBJ2-3; 12 nucleotides match TRBD2. The CDR3 runs to 17 residues. Per the germline V gene, CDR1 is MDHEN and CDR2 is SYDVKM. V lost 4 bases to trimming and J lost 2 bases; unmatched junction nucleotides: 7. The CDR3 reads CASSSGTSGYFTDTQYF. The DNA of the CDR3 is TGTGCCAGCAGTTCGGGGACTAGCGGGTACTTCACAGATACGCAGTATTTT.

This clone was picked up a small number of times. The V call is TRBV7-2, the J call TRBJ2-2; 9 bases agree with TRBD1. The CDR3 consists of 15 residues. V shed 6 bases and J 5 bases; nucleotides not matched to a gene: 7. The germline V gene has CDR1 SGHTA and CDR2 FQGNSA. In DNA form, the CDR3 reads TGTGCCAGCAGGGCCGGGACAGGGTATACCGGGGAGCTGTTTTTT. Its translation is CASRAGTGYTGELFF.

The gene calls are TRBV29-1 and TRBJ2-7; 10 nucleotides match TRBD1. V dropped 7 bases and J dropped 2; count of bases not matched to a gene: 11. Germline loops: CDR1 SQVTM, CDR2 ANQGSEA. This CDR3 spans 15 amino acids. The CDR3 sequence is CSAVSSGTGAYEQYF. DNA of the CDR3: TGCAGCGCCGTCAGCTCCGGGACAGGGGCCTACGAGCAGTACTTC.

The J gene is TRBJ2-3, the V gene TRBV29-1; a possible D gene is TRBD1 (5 bases). Germline V CDR1 and CDR2: SQVTM, ANQGSEA. The CDR3 is 13 amino acids. Deletions cut 6 bases from V and 8 bases from J, with 18 bases between. This CDR3 reads CSVVEIGRGTQYF. CDR3 DNA sequence: TGCAGCGTAGTAGAAATCGGTAGGGGTACGCAGTATTTT.